The present T cell receptor beta chain was sequenced within a study of T cell responses to AZD1222 COVID-19 vaccine. Concerning this clone itself: Its specificity is unknown.

The length of the CDR3 is 15 residues. The germline gives CDR1 SGHNT, CDR2 YYREEE (reference sequence). The ends lost 4 bases at V and 6 bases at J; junction bases unmatched: 12. Broader study findings: Just six AZD1222 recipients were seropositive at baseline. The sample set comprised mostly white British donors with more females, and clonal diversity was possibly underestimated.

TCRdb's table, derived via immunoSEQ multiplex PCR, lists solely in-frame clones and lacks some. Of roughly 100,000 clones listed, over 90% are singletons. This specimen was peripheral blood, taken on day 0 of AZD1222 vaccination. The chain combines TRBV5-4 with TRBJ2-7; 8 bases line up with TRBD1. This receptor was taken from an adult in good health. CDR3: CASSPERTGSIEQYF. For the CDR3, the DNA is TGTGCCAGCAGCCCGGAACGGACAGGGTCGATCGAGCAGTACTTC.